This TCR beta chain was found in a study of tumor and adjacent non-tumor tissue in lung cancer. On the study more broadly: Around 4.5 million productive TCRbeta reads were obtained per sample on average.

By its share, this clonotype is medium-sized. Antigen: not known. Three rounds of nested PCR, following a modified ARM-PCR protocol, produced the TCRbeta library. TCRdb re-derived calls from the multiplex PCR reads in MiXCR, one entry per CDR3 protein. The sample records tens of thousands of distinct CDR3 sequences, about 60% being singletons. Study results and caveats: Shorter survival was associated with higher TCR diversity in tumors.

Germline values: CDR1 SGHNT, CDR2 YENEEA. The CDR3 is made up of 16 amino acids. The J segment lost 3 bases and the V segment lost 5 bases, leaving 8 bases of the junction unmatched. This sample's RNA came from whole unsorted tissue. Sequencing used lung tumor tissue. The chain has TRBV11-3 and TRBJ2-1; TRBD2 agrees at 9 bases. The source of this sequence is a man aged 50 to 60 with non-small cell lung cancer. The CDR3 coding sequence is TGTGCCAGCAGCCTACGACTAGCGGTAAACTACAATGAGCAGTTCTTC. Its translation is CASSLRLAVNYNEQFF.